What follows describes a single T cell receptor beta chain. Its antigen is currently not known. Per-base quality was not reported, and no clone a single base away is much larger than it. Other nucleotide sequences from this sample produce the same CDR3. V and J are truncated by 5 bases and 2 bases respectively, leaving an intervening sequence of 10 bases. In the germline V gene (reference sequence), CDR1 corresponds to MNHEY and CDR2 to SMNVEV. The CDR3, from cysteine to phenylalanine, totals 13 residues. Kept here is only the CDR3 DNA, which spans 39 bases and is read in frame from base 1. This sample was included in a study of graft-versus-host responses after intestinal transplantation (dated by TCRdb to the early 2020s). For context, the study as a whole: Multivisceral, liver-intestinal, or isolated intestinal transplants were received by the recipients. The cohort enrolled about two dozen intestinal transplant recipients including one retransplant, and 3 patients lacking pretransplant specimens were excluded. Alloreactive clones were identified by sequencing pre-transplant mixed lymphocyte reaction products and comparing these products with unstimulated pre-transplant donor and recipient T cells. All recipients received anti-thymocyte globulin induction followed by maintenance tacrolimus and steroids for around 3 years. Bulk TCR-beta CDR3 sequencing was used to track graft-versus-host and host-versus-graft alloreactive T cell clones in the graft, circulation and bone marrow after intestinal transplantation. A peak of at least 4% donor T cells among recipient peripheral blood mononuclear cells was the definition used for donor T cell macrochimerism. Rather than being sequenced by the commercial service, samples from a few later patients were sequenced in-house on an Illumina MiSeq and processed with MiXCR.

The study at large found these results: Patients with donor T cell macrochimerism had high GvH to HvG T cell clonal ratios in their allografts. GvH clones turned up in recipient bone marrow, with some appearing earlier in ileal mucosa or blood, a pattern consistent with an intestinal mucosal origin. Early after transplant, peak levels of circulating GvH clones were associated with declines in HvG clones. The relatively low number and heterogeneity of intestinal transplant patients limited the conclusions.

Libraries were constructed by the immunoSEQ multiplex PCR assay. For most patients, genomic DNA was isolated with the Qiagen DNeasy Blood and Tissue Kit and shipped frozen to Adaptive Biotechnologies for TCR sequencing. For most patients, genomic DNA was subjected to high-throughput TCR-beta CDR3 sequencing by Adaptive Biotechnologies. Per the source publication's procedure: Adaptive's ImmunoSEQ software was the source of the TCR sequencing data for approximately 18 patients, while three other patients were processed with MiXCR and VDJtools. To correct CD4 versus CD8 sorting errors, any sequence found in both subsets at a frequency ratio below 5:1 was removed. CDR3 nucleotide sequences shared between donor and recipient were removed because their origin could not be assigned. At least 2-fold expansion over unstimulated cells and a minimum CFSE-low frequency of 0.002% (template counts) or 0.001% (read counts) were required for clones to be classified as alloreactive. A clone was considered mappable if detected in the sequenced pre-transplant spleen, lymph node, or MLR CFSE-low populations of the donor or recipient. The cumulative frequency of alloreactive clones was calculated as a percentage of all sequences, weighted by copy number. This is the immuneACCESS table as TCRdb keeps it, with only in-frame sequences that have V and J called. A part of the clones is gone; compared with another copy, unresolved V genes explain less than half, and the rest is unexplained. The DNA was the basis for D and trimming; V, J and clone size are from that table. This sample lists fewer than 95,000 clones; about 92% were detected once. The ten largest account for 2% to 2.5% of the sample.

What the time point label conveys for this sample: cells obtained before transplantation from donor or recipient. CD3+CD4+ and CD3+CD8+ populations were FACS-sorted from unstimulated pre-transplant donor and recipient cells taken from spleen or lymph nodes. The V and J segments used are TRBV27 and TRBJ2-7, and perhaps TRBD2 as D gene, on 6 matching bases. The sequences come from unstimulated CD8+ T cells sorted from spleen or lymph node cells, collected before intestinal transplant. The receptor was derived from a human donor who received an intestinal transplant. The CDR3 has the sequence CASSLGTAYEQYF. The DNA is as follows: TGTGCCAGCAGTCTAGGGACTGCCTACGAGCAGTACTTC.